A single sample is the source of the 10 T cell receptor beta chains below, sequenced in a study of shared clonotypes between healthy human individuals. The method was immunoSEQ multiplex PCR; TCRdb's version includes in-frame clones alone and lacks a portion of them. The data show fewer than 1.6 million clones, just under 99% seen once. Material for sequencing was naive CD4+ T cells sorted from blood. The subset: CD45RA+ positively selected. These receptors were obtained from a man between 25 and 39 years old in good health.

CDR3 sequence reads: CASSLARSDEQYF. DNA for the CDR3: TGTGCCAGCAGCTTAGCGCGGTCCGACGAGCAGTACTTC. V usage is TRBV7-6 and J usage is TRBJ2-7; D remains unclear. CDR1 is SGHVS, CDR2 FNYEAQ, per germline. The CDR3 consists of 13 residues. V lost 0 bases and J 5 bases, leaving 8 bases between the germline ends.

The V call is TRBV5-1, the J call TRBJ1-2; TRBD1 matches at 7 bases. Germline values: CDR1 SGHRS, CDR2 YFSETQ. V shed 2 bases and J 6 bases; nucleotides not matched to a gene: 10. The CDR3 is made up of 15 amino acids. CDR3 sequence: CASSLVDREGNGYTF. In DNA, the CDR3 is TGCGCCAGCAGCTTAGTCGACAGGGAGGGAAATGGCTACACCTTC.

The J gene is TRBJ2-1, the V gene TRBV27; 7 nucleotides align to TRBD1. V shed 3 bases, J shed 2 bases, and the junction held 7 bases outside the gene matches. Germline CDR1 MNHEY, CDR2 SMNVEV (reference sequence). The CDR3 extends over 16 amino acids. The DNA for the CDR3 is TGTGCCAGCAGTTTTGACAGGGTAAGGCCCTACAATGAGCAGTTCTTC. Its protein product is CASSFDRVRPYNEQFF.

The chain uses TRBV18 and TRBJ1-5, with D unresolved. Germline assignment: CDR1 KGHSH and CDR2 LQKENI. The V end was cut by 4 bases, the J end by 1 base, with 11 bases between. The CDR3 extends over 15 amino acids. The CDR3 reads CASSLDWGSNQPQHF. As DNA, the CDR3 is TGTGCCAGCTCACTGGATTGGGGAAGCAATCAGCCCCAGCATTTT.

V gene TRBV6-1 combines with J gene TRBJ1-3; D might be TRBD1 (5 bases). The CDR3 consists of 14 residues. V was shortened by 10 bases and J by 9 bases, with 22 bases between the two germline ends. CDR1 and CDR2 (germline): MNHNS, SASEGT. Here the CDR3 reads CATSQGEGASTIYF. The CDR3 DNA reads TGTGCCACCTCCCAGGGAGAAGGAGCTAGCACCATATATTTT.

The rearrangement uses TRBV11-2 and TRBJ2-7, with 11 bases lining up with TRBD2. Germline V gene sequence: CDR1 SGHAT, CDR2 FQNNGV. The CDR3 is 17 residues long. Germline trimming cut 1 base from V and 2 bases from J; bases unmatched to any gene: 7. The CDR3 is CASSLVQTSGATYEQYF. CDR3 nucleotide sequence: TGTGCCAGCAGCTTAGTTCAGACTAGCGGGGCGACCTACGAGCAGTACTTC. Based on the CDR3 plus reference TRBV11-2 and TRBJ2-7, the full variable domain is EAGVAQSPRYKIIEKRQSVAFWCNPISGHATLYWYQQILGQGPKLLIQFQNNGVVDDSQLPKDRFSAERLKGVDSTLKIQPAKLEDSAVYLCASSLVQTSGATYEQYFGPGTRLTVT.

Remarks on this clone: Other DNA variants within this sample encode the same CDR3. The chain has TRBV9 and TRBJ2-7; no clear D. This CDR3 comprises 13 residues. Between the trimmed V and J ends, which lost 0 bases and 3 bases, there was a span of 7 bases. In germline, CDR1 is SGDLS, CDR2 YYNGEE. CDR3 loop: CASSVGLDYEQYF. DNA for the CDR3: TGTGCCAGCAGCGTAGGTCTCGACTACGAGCAGTACTTC.

As to this clone: A junction boundary mismatches the germline segment, possibly from a read error. The chain is built from TRBV28 and TRBJ1-1, with no clear D. This CDR3 comprises 13 residues. Per the germline V gene, CDR1 is MDHEN and CDR2 is SYDVKM. CDR3 in amino acids: CASSSNFAVGKAF. CDR3 nucleotide sequence: TGTGCCAGCAGTTCCAACTTCGCGGTTGGGAAGGCCTTT.

V is TRBV14 and J is TRBJ2-2; 14 nucleotides line up with TRBD2. The length of the CDR3 is 16 residues. The germline V gene has CDR1 SGHDN and CDR2 FVKESK. The V segment lost 4 bases and the J segment 5 bases; nucleotides outside the gene matches: 3. CDR3 protein: CASSRRLAGGTGELFF. Written as DNA, the CDR3 is TGTGCCAGCAGCCGAAGACTAGCGGGAGGGACCGGGGAGCTGTTTTTT.

V gene TRBV7-9 combines with J gene TRBJ2-5; D could derive from TRBD1 or TRBD2 (5 bases each). Trimming shortened V by 4 bases and J by 9 bases, and 18 bases separated the two germline ends. This CDR3 comprises 14 residues. Germline assignment: CDR1 SEHNR and CDR2 FQNEAQ (reference sequence). CDR3 bases: TGTGCCAGCAGCTCGGGACGGATGGGTGCGGCCCAGTACTTC. It codes for CASSSGRMGAAQYF.